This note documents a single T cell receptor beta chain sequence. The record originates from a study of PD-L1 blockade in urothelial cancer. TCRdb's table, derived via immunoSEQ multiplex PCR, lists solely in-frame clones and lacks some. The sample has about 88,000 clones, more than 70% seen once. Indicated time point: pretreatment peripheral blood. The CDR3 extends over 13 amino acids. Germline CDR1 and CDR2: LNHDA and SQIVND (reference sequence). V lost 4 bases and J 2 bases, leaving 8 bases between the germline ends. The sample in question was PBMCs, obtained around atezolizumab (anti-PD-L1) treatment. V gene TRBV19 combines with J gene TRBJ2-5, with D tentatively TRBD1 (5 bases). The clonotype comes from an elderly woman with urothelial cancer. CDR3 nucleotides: TGTGCCAGTAGTAGGACAAGACAAGAGACCCAGTACTTC. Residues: CASSRTRQETQYF.